Below are 11 T cell receptor beta chains sequenced from a single sample in a study of control samples from healthy donors and cancer patients. TCRdb keeps only in-frame clones here, not all; method: immunoSEQ multiplex PCR. The sample yields around 170,000 clones, 90% seen once. The material sequenced was blood. These receptors came from a woman aged 45-60 years in good health.

The rearrangement links TRBV19 to TRBJ1-1; D ambiguous. The V and J ends lost 3 bases and 1 base respectively, with 15 bases between them. Germline assignment: CDR1 LNHDA and CDR2 SQIVND (reference sequence). The CDR3 is 16 amino acids. CDR3 residues: CASSIEGVGRNTEAFF. The CDR3 DNA follows: TGTGCCAGTAGTATTGAGGGTGTTGGGAGGAACACTGAAGCTTTCTTT.

This clone was seen only once. The V and J genes are TRBV6-5 and TRBJ2-5; D remains ambiguous. V was trimmed by 6 bases and J by 0 bases, leaving 14 bases between them. Germline V lookup: CDR1 MNHEY, CDR2 SVGAGI. The CDR3 runs to 15 residues. In DNA, the CDR3 is TGTGCCAGCAGCTCTCCCCCACAGAACCAAGAGACCCAGTACTTC. Protein product: CASSSPPQNQETQYF.

The chain is built from TRBV19 and TRBJ2-2, with no clear D. The CDR3 totals 12 residues. The V end was cut by 9 bases, the J end by 7 bases, with 12 bases between. Germline V gene data show CDR1 as LNHDA and CDR2 as SQIVND (reference sequence). CDR3 in amino acids: CARTKMGGELFF. As DNA, the CDR3 is TGTGCCAGAACTAAGATGGGCGGGGAGCTGTTTTTT. Combining the CDR3 with reference TRBV19 and TRBJ2-2 gives the whole variable domain DGGITQSPKYLFRKEGQNVTLSCEQNLNHDAMYWYRQDPGQGLRLIYYSQIVNDFQKGDIAEGYSVSREKKESFPLTVTSAQKNPTAFYLCARTKMGGELFFGEGSRLTVL.

The CDR3 loop is CASSQAQAFEAFF. The CDR3 DNA reads as TGTGCCAGCAGCCAAGCCCAGGCATTCGAAGCTTTCTTT. V usage is TRBV6-5 and J usage is TRBJ1-1; D remains unclear. V was pared by 6 bases and J by 8 bases, with 16 bases between. The CDR3 sequence is 13 residues long. CDR1 and CDR2 (germline): MNHEY, SVGAGI.

This chain's CDR3 is CASTSRGQETQYF. CDR3 DNA sequence: TGTGCCAGCACCTCCCGGGGACAAGAGACCCAGTACTTC. V gene TRBV5-8 combines with J gene TRBJ2-5; weak D call: TRBD2 (5 bases). There are 13 residues in the CDR3. V was pared by 6 bases and J by 2 bases, with 11 bases between. Germline V gene sequence: CDR1 SGHTS, CDR2 YDEGEE. Using reference TRBV5-8 and TRBJ2-5 for the parts outside the CDR3, the full variable domain is EAGVTQSPTHLIKTRGQQATLRCSPISGHTSVYWYQQALGLGLQFLLWYDEGEERNRGNFPPRFSGRQFPNYSSELNVNALELEDSALYLCASTSRGQETQYFGPGTRLLVL.

This sequence joins TRBV2 and TRBJ1-1; a weak D match, TRBD1 (6 bases). V was shortened by 7 bases and J by 0 bases, with 15 bases between the two germline ends. Germline V gene lookup returns CDR1 SNHLY and CDR2 FYNNEI. This CDR3 spans 15 amino acids. The CDR3 sequence is CASTIAGVVNTEAFF. In DNA, the CDR3 is TGTGCCAGCACGATAGCAGGGGTCGTGAACACTGAAGCTTTCTTT.

V usage is TRBV10-3 and J usage is TRBJ1-5; TRBD1 matches 9 bases. The CDR3 has 14 residues. From germline, CDR1 is ENHRY and CDR2 SYGVKD. After removal of 6 bases from V and 4 bases from J, the junction contained 4 bases not matched to a gene. This CDR3 reads CAIRGTGKNQPQHF. As DNA, the CDR3 is TGTGCCATCAGGGGGACAGGGAAGAATCAGCCCCAGCATTTT.

The rearrangement uses TRBV27 and TRBJ2-1; D remains ambiguous. There are 16 residues in the CDR3. Germline values: CDR1 MNHEY, CDR2 SMNVEV (reference sequence). Trimming pared 2 bases from V and 0 bases from J, leaving 11 bases between. CDR3 nucleotide sequence: TGTGCCAGCAGTTTAGAGCTCCCGAGCTCCTACAATGAGCAGTTCTTC. This codes for CASSLELPSSYNEQFF.

The chain combines TRBV7-2 with TRBJ2-7; TRBD1 aligns across 7 bases. The CDR3 consists of 16 residues. Germline assignment: CDR1 SGHTA and CDR2 FQGNSA. With V trimmed by 5 bases and J by 5 bases, 15 bases remained unmatched. CDR3 coding DNA: TGTGCCAGCAGCCTCACGGGTTCCAGGGGGTTTAACGAGCAGTACTTC. Amino acid sequence: CASSLTGSRGFNEQYF.

V gene TRBV6-4 combines with J gene TRBJ1-3; no firm D call. V gave up 5 bases and J gave up 0 bases, with 8 bases separating them. CDR3 length: 14 amino acids. In germline, CDR1 is MRHNA, CDR2 SNTAGT. CDR3 sequence: CASSQPSSGNTIYF. As DNA, the CDR3 is TGTGCCAGCAGTCAGCCGAGCTCTGGAAACACCATATATTTT.

The chain uses TRBV21-1 and TRBJ1-3; the DNA was not compared with TRBD1, the D call given in the table. TRBV21-1 is assigned pseudogene status. The CDR3 totals 13 residues. The CDR3 sequence: CASSKTGSDTIYF. CDR3 nucleotide sequence: TGTGCCAGCAGCAAGACAGGGTCGGACACCATATATTTT.